These T cell receptor beta chains were read from a single sample in a study of blood T cell repertoires in COVID-19. Sequenced by immunoSEQ multiplex PCR; TCRdb stores in-frame clones only, minus some. The sample includes around 70,000 clones, just over 90% seen only once; the top ten take 2.5% to 3%. Sequenced input: peripheral blood. The origin of the receptors is a man aged 50 to 60 with COVID-19, enrolled during active disease. CDR3s include the opening cysteine and the closing phenylalanine or tryptophan. Each record gives: CDR3 protein, CDR3 DNA, clone size, CDR3 length, J gene, D gene, V gene. A D gene is named only where the DNA matches it firmly. Clone size, where shown, is once, few, many, or a class for clones that have expanded.

CDR3aa: CASRGGGTGEKLFF
CDR3nt: TGTGCCAGCAGAGGAGGGGGGACAGGTGAAAAACTGTTTTTT
abundance: NA
len: 14
j_gene: TRBJ1-4
d_gene: TRBD1
v_gene: TRBV2

CDR3aa: CASSLSGEYGYTF
CDR3nt: TGCGCCAGCAGCTTGTCAGGGGAGTATGGCTACACCTTC
abundance: few
len: 13
j_gene: TRBJ1-2
d_gene: NA
v_gene: TRBV5-1

CDR3aa: CASSFRTSGGAYEQYF
CDR3nt: TGTGCCAGCAGTTTCCGGACTAGCGGGGGGGCCTACGAGCAGTACTTC
abundance: NA
len: 16
j_gene: TRBJ2-7
d_gene: TRBD2
v_gene: TRBV6-2/TRBV6-3

CDR3aa: CASTLAGASTDTQYF
CDR3nt: TGTGCCAGCACCTTAGCGGGAGCCAGCACAGATACGCAGTATTTT
abundance: NA
len: 15
j_gene: TRBJ2-3
d_gene: TRBD2
v_gene: TRBV28

CDR3aa: CASSYGTAGNTIYF
CDR3nt: TGCGCCAGCTCCTACGGGACTGCAGGAAACACCATATATTTT
abundance: NA
len: 14
j_gene: TRBJ1-3
d_gene: NA
v_gene: TRBV5-1

CDR3aa: CASRGLGSDTGELFF
CDR3nt: TGTGCCAGTAGAGGATTAGGGAGCGACACCGGGGAGCTGTTTTTT
abundance: NA
len: 15
j_gene: TRBJ2-2
d_gene: NA
v_gene: TRBV19

CDR3aa: CSAHSTATRGYTF
CDR3nt: TGCAGCGCTCACTCGACAGCGACCCGGGGCTACACCTTC
abundance: NA
len: 13
j_gene: TRBJ1-2
d_gene: NA
v_gene: TRBV29-1

CDR3aa: CASSPGQGGNQPQHF
CDR3nt: TGTGCCAGCAGCCCAGGACAGGGGGGCAATCAGCCCCAGCATTTT
abundance: NA
len: 15
j_gene: TRBJ1-5
d_gene: TRBD1
v_gene: TRBV27

CDR3aa: CASSWTGKSTDTQYF
CDR3nt: TGTGCCAGCAGTTGGACAGGGAAAAGCACAGATACGCAGTATTTT
abundance: NA
len: 15
j_gene: TRBJ2-3
d_gene: TRBD1
v_gene: TRBV6-4

CDR3aa: CASSLRGQIDTQYF
CDR3nt: TGTGCCAGCAGCTTGAGGGGGCAGATAGATACGCAGTATTTT
abundance: NA
len: 14
j_gene: TRBJ2-3
d_gene: TRBD1
v_gene: TRBV7-6

CDR3aa: CASSLGDTETQYF
CDR3nt: TGTGCCAGCAGCTTGGGGGACACGGAGACCCAGTACTTC
abundance: once
len: 13
j_gene: TRBJ2-5
d_gene: NA
v_gene: TRBV5-6

CDR3aa: CASSFTRSDTQYF
CDR3nt: TGTGCCAGCAGTTTTACCCGGTCAGATACGCAGTATTTT
abundance: NA
len: 13
j_gene: TRBJ2-3
d_gene: NA
v_gene: TRBV12-3/TRBV12-4

CDR3aa: CASSIDRVGTEAFF
CDR3nt: TGTGCCAGTAGCATAGACAGGGTTGGCACTGAAGCTTTCTTT
abundance: once
len: 14
j_gene: TRBJ1-1
d_gene: TRBD1
v_gene: TRBV19

CDR3aa: CASTTGTGTGFF
CDR3nt: TGTGCCAGCACCACCGGGACAGGGACGGGTTTCTTT
abundance: NA
len: 12
j_gene: TRBJ1-1
d_gene: TRBD1
v_gene: TRBV6-5

CDR3aa: CASRIASGSTYNEQFF
CDR3nt: TGCGCCAGCAGAATAGCAAGCGGGAGTACCTACAATGAGCAGTTCTTC
abundance: NA
len: 16
j_gene: TRBJ2-1
d_gene: TRBD2
v_gene: TRBV5-1

CDR3aa: CASSLVGGRALDTQYF
CDR3nt: TGTGCCAGCAGCTTAGTCGGCGGGAGGGCCCTAGATACGCAGTATTTT
abundance: few
len: 16
j_gene: TRBJ2-3
d_gene: TRBD2
v_gene: TRBV7-8

CDR3aa: CASSLEGTGGEQYF
CDR3nt: TGTGCCAGCAGCTTAGAGGGGACAGGGGGTGAGCAGTACTTC
abundance: NA
len: 14
j_gene: TRBJ2-7
d_gene: TRBD1
v_gene: TRBV7-8

CDR3aa: CASSPSAGIGTDTQYF
CDR3nt: TGTGCCAGCTCACCCTCGGCAGGTATCGGCACAGATACGCAGTATTTT
abundance: NA
len: 16
j_gene: TRBJ2-3
d_gene: NA
v_gene: TRBV18

CDR3aa: CASSERWTGSTEAFF
CDR3nt: TGTGCCAGCAGTGAAAGGTGGACAGGGTCCACTGAAGCTTTCTTT
abundance: NA
len: 15
j_gene: TRBJ1-1
d_gene: TRBD1
v_gene: TRBV2

CDR3aa: CASSVEGQGADEQYF
CDR3nt: TGTGCCAGCAGCGTAGAGGGACAGGGGGCCGACGAGCAGTACTTC
abundance: NA
len: 15
j_gene: TRBJ2-7
d_gene: TRBD1
v_gene: TRBV9

CDR3aa: CASSLANQGDTQYF
CDR3nt: TGTGCCAGCAGCTTAGCGAATCAGGGGGATACGCAGTATTTT
abundance: NA
len: 14
j_gene: TRBJ2-3
d_gene: NA
v_gene: TRBV7-9

CDR3aa: CASSLGPTGAGSNQPQHF
CDR3nt: TGTGCCAGCAGTTTGGGACCGACAGGGGCCGGTAGCAATCAGCCCCAGCATTTT
abundance: NA
len: 18
j_gene: TRBJ1-5
d_gene: TRBD1
v_gene: TRBV28

CDR3aa: CASSPRTGPYNEQFF
CDR3nt: TGTGCCAGCAGCCCCCGGACAGGGCCTTACAATGAGCAGTTCTTC
abundance: NA
len: 15
j_gene: TRBJ2-1
d_gene: TRBD1
v_gene: TRBV7-3

CDR3aa: CASSLGRGASRLSTDTQYF
CDR3nt: TGCGCCAGCAGCTTGGGGCGCGGGGCTAGCCGCCTAAGCACAGATACGCAGTATTTT
abundance: NA
len: 19
j_gene: TRBJ2-3
d_gene: NA
v_gene: TRBV5-1

CDR3aa: CASSSGENYGYTF
CDR3nt: TGTGCCAGCTCATCGGGTGAAAACTATGGCTACACCTTC
abundance: NA
len: 13
j_gene: TRBJ1-2
d_gene: NA
v_gene: TRBV18

CDR3aa: CAVPGTGGEQYF
CDR3nt: TGTGCCGTCCCCGGGACAGGGGGCGAGCAGTACTTC
abundance: once
len: 12
j_gene: TRBJ2-7
d_gene: TRBD1
v_gene: TRBV2

CDR3aa: CSAYRGEAFF
CDR3nt: TGCAGTGCTTACAGGGGAGAAGCTTTCTTT
abundance: NA
len: 10
j_gene: TRBJ1-1
d_gene: TRBD1
v_gene: TRBV20-1

CDR3aa: CASSLAAGGQYF
CDR3nt: TGTGCCAGCAGCTTGGCCGCGGGAGGGCAGTATTTT
abundance: NA
len: 12
j_gene: TRBJ2-3
d_gene: TRBD2
v_gene: TRBV5-8

CDR3aa: CASSFPGTGNTGELFF
CDR3nt: TGTGCCAGCAGTTTCCCCGGGACAGGGAACACCGGGGAGCTGTTTTTT
abundance: NA
len: 16
j_gene: TRBJ2-2
d_gene: TRBD1
v_gene: TRBV6-2/TRBV6-3

CDR3aa: CASSSRPGIGTIYF
CDR3nt: TGTGCCAGCAGCTCCCGGCCAGGGATTGGCACCATATATTTT
abundance: NA
len: 14
j_gene: TRBJ1-3
d_gene: NA
v_gene: TRBV7-9

CDR3aa: CASSLGDRVGSEQFF
CDR3nt: TGTGCCAGCAGCTTGGGGGACAGGGTTGGTAGTGAGCAGTTCTTC
abundance: NA
len: 15
j_gene: TRBJ2-1
d_gene: TRBD1
v_gene: TRBV5-4

CDR3aa: CASSLYLYTGELFF
CDR3nt: TGTGCCAGCAGTTTATACTTGTACACCGGGGAGCTGTTTTTT
abundance: once
len: 14
j_gene: TRBJ2-2
d_gene: NA
v_gene: TRBV27

CDR3aa: CASSLMRSSSYNEQFF
CDR3nt: TGTGCCAGCAGCTTAATGCGGAGTAGCTCCTACAATGAGCAGTTCTTC
abundance: NA
len: 16
j_gene: TRBJ2-1
d_gene: NA
v_gene: TRBV5-4

CDR3aa: CASRGGTGVNTEAFF
CDR3nt: TGTGCCAGCAGGGGGGGGACAGGGGTGAACACTGAAGCTTTCTTT
abundance: NA
len: 15
j_gene: TRBJ1-1
d_gene: NA
v_gene: TRBV21-1

CDR3aa: CASSSGLAGGQSYNEQFF
CDR3nt: TGCGCCAGCAGCTCAGGACTAGCGGGAGGACAATCCTACAATGAGCAGTTCTTC
abundance: NA
len: 18
j_gene: TRBJ2-1
d_gene: TRBD2
v_gene: TRBV5-1

CDR3aa: CASSFSPWTGVNYGYTF
CDR3nt: TGTGCCAGCAGCTTCTCACCATGGACAGGGGTAAACTATGGCTACACCTTC
abundance: NA
len: 17
j_gene: TRBJ1-2
d_gene: TRBD1
v_gene: TRBV7-2

CDR3aa: CASNQGLADQETQYF
CDR3nt: TGTGCCAGCAACCAGGGACTAGCGGACCAAGAGACCCAGTACTTC
abundance: NA
len: 15
j_gene: TRBJ2-5
d_gene: TRBD2
v_gene: TRBV3-1/TRBV3-2

CDR3aa: CASSQDQATGELFF
CDR3nt: TGTGCCAGCAGCCAAGATCAAGCTACCGGGGAGCTGTTTTTT
abundance: NA
len: 14
j_gene: TRBJ2-2
d_gene: NA
v_gene: TRBV3-1/TRBV3-2

CDR3aa: CASSVRGISGLTDTQYF
CDR3nt: TGTGCCAGCAGCGTCCGTGGGATTAGCGGGCTGACAGATACGCAGTATTTT
abundance: NA
len: 17
j_gene: TRBJ2-3
d_gene: TRBD2
v_gene: TRBV9